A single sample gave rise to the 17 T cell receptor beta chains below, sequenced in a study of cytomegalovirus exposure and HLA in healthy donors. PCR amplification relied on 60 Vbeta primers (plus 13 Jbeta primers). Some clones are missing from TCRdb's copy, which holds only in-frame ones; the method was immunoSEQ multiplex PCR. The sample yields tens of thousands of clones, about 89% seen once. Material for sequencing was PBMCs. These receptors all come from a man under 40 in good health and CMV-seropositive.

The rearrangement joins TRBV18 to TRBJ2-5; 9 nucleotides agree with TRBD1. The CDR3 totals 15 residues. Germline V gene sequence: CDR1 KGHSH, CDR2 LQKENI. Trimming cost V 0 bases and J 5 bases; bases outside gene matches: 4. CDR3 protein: CASSPPGQGPETQYF. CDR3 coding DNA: TGTGCCAGCTCACCACCAGGACAGGGGCCGGAGACCCAGTACTTC.

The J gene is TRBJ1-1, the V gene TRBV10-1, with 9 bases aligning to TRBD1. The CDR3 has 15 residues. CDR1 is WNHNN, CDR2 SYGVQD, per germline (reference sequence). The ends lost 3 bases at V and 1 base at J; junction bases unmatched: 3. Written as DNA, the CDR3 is TGCGCCAGCAGTGATACAGGGGGCCCGAACACTGAAGCTTTCTTT. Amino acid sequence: CASSDTGGPNTEAFF.

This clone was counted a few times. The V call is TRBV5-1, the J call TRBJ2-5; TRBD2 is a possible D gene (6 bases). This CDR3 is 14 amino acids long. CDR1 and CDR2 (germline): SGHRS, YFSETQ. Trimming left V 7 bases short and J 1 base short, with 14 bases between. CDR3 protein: CASAEGGAQETQYF. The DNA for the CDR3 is TGCGCCAGCGCCGAGGGCGGGGCCCAAGAGACCCAGTACTTC.

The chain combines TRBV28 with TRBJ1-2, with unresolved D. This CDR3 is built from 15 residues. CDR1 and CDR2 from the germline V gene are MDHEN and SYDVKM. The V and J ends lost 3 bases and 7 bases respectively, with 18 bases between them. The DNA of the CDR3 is TGTGCCAGCAGTTTTATTCCTTCTTATTCCTTTGGCTACACCTTC. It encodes CASSFIPSYSFGYTF.

The CDR3 nucleotides are TGTGCCAGCAGTTGGACAGGTTTCTCTGGAAACACCATATATTTT. As protein: CASSWTGFSGNTIYF. The rearrangement links TRBV6-1 to TRBJ1-3, with 7 bases matching TRBD1. Germline trimming cut 5 bases from V and 0 bases from J; bases unmatched to any gene: 4. The CDR3 is 15 residues long. The V gene's germline CDR1 is MNHNS and CDR2 SASEGT.

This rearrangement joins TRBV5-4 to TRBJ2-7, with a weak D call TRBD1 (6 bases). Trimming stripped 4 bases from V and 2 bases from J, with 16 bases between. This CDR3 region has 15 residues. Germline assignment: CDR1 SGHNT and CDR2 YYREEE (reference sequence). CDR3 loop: CASSLGQTGPYEQYF. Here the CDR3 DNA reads TGTGCCAGCAGCCTAGGACAGACCGGCCCCTACGAGCAGTACTTC.

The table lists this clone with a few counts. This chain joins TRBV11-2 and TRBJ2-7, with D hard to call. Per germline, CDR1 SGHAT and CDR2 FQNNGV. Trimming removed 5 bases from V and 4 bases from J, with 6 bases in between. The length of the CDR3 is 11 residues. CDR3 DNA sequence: TGTGCCAGCAGCCAATTGTACGAGCAGTACTTC. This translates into CASSQLYEQYF.

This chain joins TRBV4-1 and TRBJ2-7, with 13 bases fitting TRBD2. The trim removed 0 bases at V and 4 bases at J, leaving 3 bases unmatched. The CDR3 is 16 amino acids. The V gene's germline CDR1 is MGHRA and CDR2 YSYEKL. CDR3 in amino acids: CASSQEELAGGYEQYF. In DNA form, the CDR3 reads TGCGCCAGCAGCCAAGAGGAACTAGCGGGAGGGTACGAGCAGTACTTC.

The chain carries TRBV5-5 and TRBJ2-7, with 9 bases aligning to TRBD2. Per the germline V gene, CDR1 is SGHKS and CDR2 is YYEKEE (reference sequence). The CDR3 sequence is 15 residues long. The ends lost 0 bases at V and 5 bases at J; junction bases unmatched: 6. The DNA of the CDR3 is TGTGCCAGCAGCTTGGTGCGTAGCGGGGGTGACGAGCAGTACTTC. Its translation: CASSLVRSGGDEQYF.

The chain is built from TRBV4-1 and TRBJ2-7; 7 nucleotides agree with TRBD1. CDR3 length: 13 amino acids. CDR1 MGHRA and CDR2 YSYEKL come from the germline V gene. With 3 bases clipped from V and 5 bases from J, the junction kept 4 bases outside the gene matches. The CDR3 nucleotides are TGCGCCAGCAGCCAGGGACAGCTGGACGAGCAGTACTTC. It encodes CASSQGQLDEQYF.

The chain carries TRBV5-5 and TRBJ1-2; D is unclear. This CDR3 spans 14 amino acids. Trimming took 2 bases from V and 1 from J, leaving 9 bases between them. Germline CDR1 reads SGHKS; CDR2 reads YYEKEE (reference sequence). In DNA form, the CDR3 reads TGTGCCAGCAGCTTATCGCCTAGTAACTATGGCTACACCTTC. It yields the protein CASSLSPSNYGYTF.

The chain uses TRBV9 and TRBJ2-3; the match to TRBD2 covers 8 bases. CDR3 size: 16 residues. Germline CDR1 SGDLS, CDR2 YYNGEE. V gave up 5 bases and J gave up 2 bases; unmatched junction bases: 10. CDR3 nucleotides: TGTGCCAGCAGGGGAAGACTAGCGAGAGCCACAGATACGCAGTATTTT. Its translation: CASRGRLARATDTQYF.

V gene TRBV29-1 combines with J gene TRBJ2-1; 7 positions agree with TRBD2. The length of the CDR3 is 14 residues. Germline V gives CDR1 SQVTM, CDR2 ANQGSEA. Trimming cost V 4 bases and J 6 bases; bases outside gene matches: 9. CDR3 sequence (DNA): TGCAGCGTTGGCCCTGGGGAGGGCCGCAATGAGCAGTTCTTC. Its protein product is CSVGPGEGRNEQFF.

CDR3 protein: CASSLDRQETQYF. For the CDR3, the DNA is TGTGCCAGCAGTTTGGACAGACAAGAGACCCAGTACTTC. The chain has TRBV2 and TRBJ2-5; D possibly corresponds to TRBD1 (6 bases). With 5 bases removed from V and 2 bases from J, the gap between germline ends came to 9 bases. The CDR3 spans 13 residues. CDR1 is SNHLY and CDR2 is FYNNEI in the germline V gene.

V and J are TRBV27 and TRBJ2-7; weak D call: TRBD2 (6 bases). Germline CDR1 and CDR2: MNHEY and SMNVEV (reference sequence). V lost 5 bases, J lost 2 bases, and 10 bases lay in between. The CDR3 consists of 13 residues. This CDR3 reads CASSVGGTYEQYF. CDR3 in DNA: TGTGCCAGCAGTGTCGGGGGAACCTACGAGCAGTACTTC.

The CDR3 loop reads CASSLSSGGYTGELFF. The CDR3 nucleotides are TGCGCCAGCAGCTTGAGCTCAGGCGGGTACACCGGGGAGCTGTTTTTT. The chain recombines TRBV5-1 with TRBJ2-2, with D possibly matching TRBD2 (5 bases). The ends were cut back, 1 base at V and 3 bases at J, with 13 bases in the middle. CDR1 is SGHRS, CDR2 YFSETQ, per germline. The CDR3 has 16 residues.

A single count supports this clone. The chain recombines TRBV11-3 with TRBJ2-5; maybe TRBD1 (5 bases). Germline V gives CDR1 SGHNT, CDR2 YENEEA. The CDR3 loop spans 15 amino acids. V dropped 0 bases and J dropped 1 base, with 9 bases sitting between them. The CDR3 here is CASSLDRTSQETQYF. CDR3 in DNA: TGTGCCAGCAGCTTAGACCGGACATCCCAAGAGACCCAGTACTTC.